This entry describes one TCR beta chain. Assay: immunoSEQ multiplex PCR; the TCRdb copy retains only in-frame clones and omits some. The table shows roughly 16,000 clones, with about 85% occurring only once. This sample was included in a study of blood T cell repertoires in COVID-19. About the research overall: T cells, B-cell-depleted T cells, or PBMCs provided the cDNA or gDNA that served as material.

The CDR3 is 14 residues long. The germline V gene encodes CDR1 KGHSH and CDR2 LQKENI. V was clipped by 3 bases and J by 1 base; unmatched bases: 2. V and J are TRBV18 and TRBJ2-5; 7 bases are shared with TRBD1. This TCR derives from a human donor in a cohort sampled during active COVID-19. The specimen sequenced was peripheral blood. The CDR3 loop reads CASSPGTAQETQYF. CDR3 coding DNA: TGTGCCAGCTCACCCGGGACAGCCCAAGAGACCCAGTACTTC.